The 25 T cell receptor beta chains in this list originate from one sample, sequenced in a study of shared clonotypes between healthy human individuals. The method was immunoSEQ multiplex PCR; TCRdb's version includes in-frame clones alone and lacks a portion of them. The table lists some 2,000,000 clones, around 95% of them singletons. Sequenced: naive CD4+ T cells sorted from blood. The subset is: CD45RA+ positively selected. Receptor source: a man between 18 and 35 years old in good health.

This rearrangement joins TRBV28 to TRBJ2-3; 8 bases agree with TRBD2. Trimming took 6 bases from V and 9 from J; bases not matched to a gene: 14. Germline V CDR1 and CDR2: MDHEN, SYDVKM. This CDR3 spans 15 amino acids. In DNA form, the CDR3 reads TGTGCCAGCAGCTCCACGGGAGGGGACGCCCTCACGCAGTATTTT. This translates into CASSSTGGDALTQYF. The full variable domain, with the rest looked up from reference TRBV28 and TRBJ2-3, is DVKVTQSSRYLVKRTGEKVFLECVQDMDHENMFWYRQDPGLGLRLIYFSYDVKMKEKGDIPEGYSVSREKKERFSLILESASTNQTSMYLCASSSTGGDALTQYFGPGTRLTVL.

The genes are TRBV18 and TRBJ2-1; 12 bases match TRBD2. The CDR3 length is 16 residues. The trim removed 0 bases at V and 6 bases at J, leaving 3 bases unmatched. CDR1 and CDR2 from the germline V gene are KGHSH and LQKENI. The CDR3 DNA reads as TGTGCCAGCTCACCACCCCCGGGACTAGCGGGCAATGAGCAGTTCTTC. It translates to CASSPPPGLAGNEQFF.

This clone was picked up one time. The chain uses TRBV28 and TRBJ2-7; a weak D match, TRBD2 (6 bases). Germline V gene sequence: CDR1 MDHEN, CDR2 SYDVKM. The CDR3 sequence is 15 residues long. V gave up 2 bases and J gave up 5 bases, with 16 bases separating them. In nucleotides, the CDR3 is TGTGCCAGCAGTTTAATAGTTGTGGGAGGACACGAGCAGTACTTC. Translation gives CASSLIVVGGHEQYF.

The CDR3 sequence: CAWKPLDEKLFF. The CDR3 DNA sequence: TGTGCCTGGAAACCTCTTGATGAAAAACTGTTTTTT. This rearrangement joins TRBV30 to TRBJ1-4; the D is unclear. V lost 4 bases and J lost 6, with 9 bases in between. In germline, CDR1 is GTSNPN, CDR2 SVGIG (reference sequence). The CDR3 consists of 12 residues.

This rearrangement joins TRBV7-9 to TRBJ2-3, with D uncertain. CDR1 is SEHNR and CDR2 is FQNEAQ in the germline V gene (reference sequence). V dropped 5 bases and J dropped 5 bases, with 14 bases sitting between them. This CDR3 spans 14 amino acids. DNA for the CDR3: TGTGCCAGCAGCCTGCTCGGGTCAAGAGATACGCAGTATTTT. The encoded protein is CASSLLGSRDTQYF.

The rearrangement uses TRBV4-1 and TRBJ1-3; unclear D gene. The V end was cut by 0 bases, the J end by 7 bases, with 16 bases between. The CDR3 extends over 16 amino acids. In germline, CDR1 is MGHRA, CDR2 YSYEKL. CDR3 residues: CASSQDSTVASNTIYF. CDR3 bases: TGCGCCAGCAGCCAAGATTCGACGGTGGCAAGTAACACCATATATTTT.

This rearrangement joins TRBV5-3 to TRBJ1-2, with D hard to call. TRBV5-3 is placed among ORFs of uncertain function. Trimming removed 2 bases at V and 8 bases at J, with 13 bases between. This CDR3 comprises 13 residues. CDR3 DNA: TGTGCCAGAAGCTTTGGAACAGTTAGGGGCTACACCTTC. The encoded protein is CARSFGTVRGYTF.

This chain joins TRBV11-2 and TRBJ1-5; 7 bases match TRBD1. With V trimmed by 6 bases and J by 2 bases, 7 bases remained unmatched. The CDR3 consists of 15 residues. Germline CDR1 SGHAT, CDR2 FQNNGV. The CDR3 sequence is CASRLSTGGNQPQHF. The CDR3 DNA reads TGTGCCAGCAGGCTGTCTACAGGGGGCAATCAGCCCCAGCATTTT.

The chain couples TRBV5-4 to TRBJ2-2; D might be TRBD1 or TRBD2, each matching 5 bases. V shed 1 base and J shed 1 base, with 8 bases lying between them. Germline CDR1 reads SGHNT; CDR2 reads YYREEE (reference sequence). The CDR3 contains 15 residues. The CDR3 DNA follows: TGTGCCAGCAGCTTGCCGGGACGGAACACCGGGGAGCTGTTTTTT. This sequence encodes CASSLPGRNTGELFF.

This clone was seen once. The CDR3 DNA sequence: TGCGCCAGCAGTGAACTACTAGCGGGAGTCCGAAATGAGCAGTTCTTC. Translating gives CASSELLAGVRNEQFF. This chain joins TRBV10-1 and TRBJ2-1; 11 nucleotides align to TRBD2. Germline assignment: CDR1 WNHNN and CDR2 SYGVQD (reference sequence). Trimming removed 3 bases from V and 7 bases from J; junction bases left unmatched: 8. CDR3 length equals 16 residues.

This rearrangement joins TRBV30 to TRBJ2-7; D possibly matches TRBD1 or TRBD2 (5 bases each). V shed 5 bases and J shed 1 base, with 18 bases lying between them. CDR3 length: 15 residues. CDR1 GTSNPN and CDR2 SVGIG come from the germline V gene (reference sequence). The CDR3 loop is CAWQRGREISYEQYF. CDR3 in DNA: TGTGCCTGGCAGAGGGGACGGGAAATTTCCTACGAGCAGTACTTC.

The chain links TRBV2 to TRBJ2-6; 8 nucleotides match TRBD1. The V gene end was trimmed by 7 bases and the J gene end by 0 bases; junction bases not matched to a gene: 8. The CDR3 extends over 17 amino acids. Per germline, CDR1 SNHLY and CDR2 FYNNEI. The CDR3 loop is CASKDGTGSSGANVLTF. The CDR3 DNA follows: TGTGCCAGCAAAGACGGGACAGGTTCCTCTGGGGCCAACGTCCTGACTTTC.

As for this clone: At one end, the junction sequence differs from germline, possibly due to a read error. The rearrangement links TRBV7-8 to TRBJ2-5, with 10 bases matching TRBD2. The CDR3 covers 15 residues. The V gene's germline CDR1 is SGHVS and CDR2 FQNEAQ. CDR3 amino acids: CASSLAGVSQETQYF. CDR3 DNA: TGTGCCAGCAGCCTAGCGGGAGTATCCCAAGAGACCCAGTACTTC.

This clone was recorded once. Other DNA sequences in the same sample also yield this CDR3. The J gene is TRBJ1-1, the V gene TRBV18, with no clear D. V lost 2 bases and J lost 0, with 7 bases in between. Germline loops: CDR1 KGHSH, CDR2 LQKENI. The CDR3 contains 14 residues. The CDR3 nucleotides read TGTGCCAGCTCACCATCCGTCATGAACACTGAAGCTTTCTTT. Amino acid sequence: CASSPSVMNTEAFF.

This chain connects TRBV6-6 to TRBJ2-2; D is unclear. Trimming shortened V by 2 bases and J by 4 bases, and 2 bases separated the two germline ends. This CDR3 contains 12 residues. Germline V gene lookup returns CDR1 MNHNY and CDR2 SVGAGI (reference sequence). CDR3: CASSYVTGELFF. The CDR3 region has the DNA TGTGCCAGCAGTTACGTCACCGGGGAGCTGTTTTTT.

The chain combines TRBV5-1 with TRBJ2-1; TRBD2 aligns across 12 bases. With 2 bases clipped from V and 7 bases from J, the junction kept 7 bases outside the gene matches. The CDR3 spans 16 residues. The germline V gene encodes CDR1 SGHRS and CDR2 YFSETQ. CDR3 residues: CASSFSGTSGSNEQFF. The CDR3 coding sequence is TGCGCCAGCAGCTTCTCCGGGACTAGCGGGTCAAATGAGCAGTTCTTC.

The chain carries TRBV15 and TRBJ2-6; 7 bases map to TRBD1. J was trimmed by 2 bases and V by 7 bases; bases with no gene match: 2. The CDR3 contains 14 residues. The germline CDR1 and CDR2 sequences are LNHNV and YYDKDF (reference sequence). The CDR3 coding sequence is TGTGCCACCATCGACAGGGCTGGGGCCAACGTCCTGACTTTC. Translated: CATIDRAGANVLTF.

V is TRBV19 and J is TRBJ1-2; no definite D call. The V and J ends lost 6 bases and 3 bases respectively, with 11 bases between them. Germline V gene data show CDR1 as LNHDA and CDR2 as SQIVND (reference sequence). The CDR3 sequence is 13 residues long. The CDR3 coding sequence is TGTGCCAGTAGGGCCGGACGGGACTATGGCTACACCTTC. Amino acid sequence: CASRAGRDYGYTF.

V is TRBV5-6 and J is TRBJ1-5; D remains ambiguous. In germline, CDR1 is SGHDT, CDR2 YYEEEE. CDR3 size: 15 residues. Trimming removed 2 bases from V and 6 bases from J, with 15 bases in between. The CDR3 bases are TGTGCCAGCAGCTTCGGTGGATCGACGGGTCAGCCCCAGCATTTT. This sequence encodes CASSFGGSTGQPQHF.

CDR3 coding DNA: TGTGCCAGCAGCTCTTCCGGGACTAGGAGCGAGCAGTACTTC. The encoded protein is CASSSSGTRSEQYF. The chain is built from TRBV7-9 and TRBJ2-7, with TRBD2 matching 8 bases. CDR1 is SEHNR and CDR2 is FQNEAQ in the germline V gene (reference sequence). This CDR3 comprises 14 residues. Germline trimming cut 4 bases from V and 6 bases from J; bases unmatched to any gene: 8.

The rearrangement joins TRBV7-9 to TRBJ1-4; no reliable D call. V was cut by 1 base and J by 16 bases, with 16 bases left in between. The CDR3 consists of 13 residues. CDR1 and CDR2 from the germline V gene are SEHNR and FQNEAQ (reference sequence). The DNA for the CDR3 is TGTGCCAGCAGCTTAGTTTTATCGGAAAAGTGGTTTTTT. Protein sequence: CASSLVLSEKWFF. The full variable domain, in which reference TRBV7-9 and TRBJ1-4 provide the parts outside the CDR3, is DTGVSQNPRHKITKRGQNVTFRCDPISEHNRLYWYRQTLGQGPEFLTYFQNEAQLEKSRLLSDRFSAERPKGSFSTLEIQRTEQGDSAMYLCASSLVLSEKWFFGSGTQLSVL.

The CDR3 sequence is CSAWGAGNTIYF. The CDR3 region has the DNA TGCAGCGCCTGGGGGGCTGGAAACACCATATATTTT. The chain combines TRBV29-1 with TRBJ1-3, with D possibly TRBD1 on 5 matching bases. The CDR3 covers 12 residues. V was clipped by 7 bases and J by 2 bases, with 9 bases between them. The germline V gene encodes CDR1 SQVTM and CDR2 ANQGSEA.

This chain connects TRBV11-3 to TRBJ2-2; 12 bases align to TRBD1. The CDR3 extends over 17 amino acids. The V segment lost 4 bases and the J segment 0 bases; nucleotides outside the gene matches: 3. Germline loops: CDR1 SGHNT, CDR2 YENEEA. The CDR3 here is CASSSGQGAPNTGELFF. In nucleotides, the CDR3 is TGTGCCAGCAGCTCGGGACAGGGGGCCCCGAACACCGGGGAGCTGTTTTTT. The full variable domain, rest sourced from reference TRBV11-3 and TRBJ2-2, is EAGVVQSPRYKIIEKKQPVAFWCNPISGHNTLYWYLQNLGQGPELLIRYENEEAVDDSQLPKDRFSAERLKGVDSTLKIQPAELGDSAVYLCASSSGQGAPNTGELFFGEGSRLTVL.

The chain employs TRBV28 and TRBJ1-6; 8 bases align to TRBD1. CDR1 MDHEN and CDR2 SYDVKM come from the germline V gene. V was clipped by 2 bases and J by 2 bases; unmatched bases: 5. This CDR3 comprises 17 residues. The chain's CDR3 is CASSLGAGGAYNSPLHF. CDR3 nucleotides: TGTGCCAGCAGTTTAGGGGCAGGGGGCGCCTATAATTCACCCCTCCACTTT.

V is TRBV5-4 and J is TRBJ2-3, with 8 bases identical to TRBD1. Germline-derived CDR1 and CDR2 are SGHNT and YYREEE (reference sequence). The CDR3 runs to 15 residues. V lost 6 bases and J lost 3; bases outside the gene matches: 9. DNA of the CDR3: TGTGCCAGCACCAGAGGGACAGGAGGGACAGATACGCAGTATTTT. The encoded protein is CASTRGTGGTDTQYF.